This passage covers 16 T cell receptor beta chains from one sample sequenced in a study of PD-L1 blockade in urothelial cancer. Sequenced by immunoSEQ multiplex PCR; TCRdb stores in-frame clones only, minus some. The sample has around 26,000 clones, 65% to 90% seen once. This specimen was PBMCs, taken around atezolizumab (anti-PD-L1) treatment. These receptors were obtained from a man between 60 and 75 years old with urothelial cancer.

The chain links TRBV29-1 to TRBJ1-1; D is ambiguous. The V gene's germline CDR1 is SQVTM and CDR2 ANQGSEA. This CDR3 has 15 residues. Deletions cut 3 bases from V and 2 bases from J, with 16 bases between. The DNA for the CDR3 is TGCAGCGTTGATCCCCGGAAACTAGGAAACACTGAAGCTTTCTTT. Protein sequence: CSVDPRKLGNTEAFF.

This chain connects TRBV6-6 to TRBJ1-5, with a weak D call TRBD1 (5 bases). The V end lost 7 bases, the J end lost 1 base, and 14 bases lay between the germline ends. This CDR3 is 15 amino acids long. Germline V gene lookup returns CDR1 MNHNY and CDR2 SVGAGI (reference sequence). CDR3 sequence: CASTAGHTSNQPQHF. In DNA, the CDR3 is TGTGCCAGCACCGCCGGACACACAAGCAATCAGCCCCAGCATTTT.

The chain is built from TRBV5-6 and TRBJ1-4; a weak D match, TRBD1 (6 bases). V was cut by 2 bases and J by 1 base, with 12 bases left in between. The CDR3 is 16 residues long. Germline CDR1 and CDR2: SGHDT and YYEEEE. CDR3 residues: CASSFKLRGTNEKLFF. DNA for the CDR3: TGTGCCAGCAGCTTTAAACTCAGGGGAACTAATGAAAAACTGTTTTTT.

The rearrangement links TRBV27 to TRBJ2-7; 7 bases agree with TRBD1. The CDR3 spans 15 residues. Unmatched junction bases numbered 8, after V lost 3 bases and J lost 3 bases. Per germline, CDR1 MNHEY and CDR2 SMNVEV (reference sequence). CDR3 nucleotide sequence: TGTGCCAGCAGTTTCTTAGGGGGCCAACTCTACGAGCAGTACTTC. Its protein is CASSFLGGQLYEQYF.

The chain uses TRBV25-1 and TRBJ1-2; TRBD1 agrees at 9 bases. This CDR3 spans 14 amino acids. Germline V CDR1 and CDR2: MGHDK, SYGVNS. J gave up 7 bases and V 4 bases, and 7 bases lay outside the gene matches. The CDR3 DNA reads TGTGCCAGCAGTGGGGGGACAGGGTACTTTGGCTACACCTTC. Translating it yields CASSGGTGYFGYTF.

CDR3 sequence reads: CASSLTANYGYTF. DNA for the CDR3: TGCGCCAGCAGCTTGACAGCTAACTATGGCTACACCTTC. The chain recombines TRBV5-1 with TRBJ1-2, with unresolved D. V was cut by 1 base and J by 0 bases, with 4 bases left in between. The CDR3 extends over 13 amino acids. The germline V gene encodes CDR1 SGHRS and CDR2 YFSETQ.

CDR3 protein: CASSLGSGIQETQYF. For the CDR3, the DNA is TGTGCCAGCAGCTTAGGGAGCGGAATCCAAGAGACCCAGTACTTC. V gene TRBV11-2 combines with J gene TRBJ2-5, with D possibly being TRBD2 (5 bases). The germline gives CDR1 SGHAT, CDR2 FQNNGV. Trimming stripped 1 base from V and 1 base from J, with 10 bases between. CDR3 length: 15 amino acids.

This clone was counted a single time. J is TRBJ2-1 and V is TRBV6-5; 8 nucleotides line up with TRBD2. In germline, CDR1 is MNHEY, CDR2 SVGAGI. This CDR3 region has 14 residues. V was pared by 6 bases and J by 12 bases, with 13 bases of the junction left unmatched. CDR3 amino acids: CASSSGEAGVSQFF. The CDR3 region has the DNA TGTGCCAGCAGCTCAGGGGAAGCGGGAGTGTCGCAGTTCTTC.

J is TRBJ1-5 and V is TRBV19; 9 nucleotides line up with TRBD1. J gave up 6 bases and V 7 bases, and 13 bases lay outside the gene matches. Germline V gives CDR1 LNHDA, CDR2 SQIVND (reference sequence). This CDR3 has 16 residues. The CDR3, as DNA: TGTGCCAGTAACCCAACTGGGACAGGGAGTGGTCAGCCCCAGCATTTT. Its translation is CASNPTGTGSGQPQHF. The full variable domain, rest sourced from reference TRBV19 and TRBJ1-5, is DGGITQSPKYLFRKEGQNVTLSCEQNLNHDAMYWYRQDPGQGLRLIYYSQIVNDFQKGDIAEGYSVSREKKESFPLTVTSAQKNPTAFYLCASNPTGTGSGQPQHFGDGTRLSIL.

This clone was seen more than once but under ten times. The J gene is TRBJ1-3, the V gene TRBV2; 8 nucleotides align to TRBD1. CDR3 length: 15 residues. The V gene end was trimmed by 4 bases and the J gene end by 2 bases; junction bases not matched to a gene: 4. CDR1 SNHLY and CDR2 FYNNEI come from the germline V gene. CDR3 coding DNA: TGTGCCAGCAGTGTTCAGGGGGCTCCTGGAAACACCATATATTTT. The encoded protein is CASSVQGAPGNTIYF.

V is TRBV19 and J is TRBJ1-1; 8 bases line up with TRBD1. The CDR3 runs to 17 residues. CDR1 and CDR2 (germline): LNHDA, SQIVND (reference sequence). The V segment lost 2 bases and the J segment 5 bases; nucleotides outside the gene matches: 13. In nucleotides, the CDR3 is TGTGCCAGTAGTATAAAACTGACAGGGGTAGGTGGAACTGAAGCTTTCTTT. It encodes CASSIKLTGVGGTEAFF.

The chain is built from TRBV7-2 and TRBJ1-6, with 9 positions matching TRBD1. The CDR3 sequence is 16 residues long. J lost 8 bases, V lost 3 bases, and 8 bases had no gene match. Germline CDR1 SGHTA, CDR2 FQGNSA. CDR3 bases: TGTGCCAGCAGCTTTTTCCCGGGACAGGGATATTCACCCCTCCACTTT. As protein: CASSFFPGQGYSPLHF.

This chain joins TRBV6-6 and TRBJ2-1; D gene ambiguous. The CDR3 has 13 amino acids. Trimming removed 6 bases at V and 4 bases at J, with 10 bases between. The germline gives CDR1 MNHNY, CDR2 SVGAGI (reference sequence). CDR3 region: CASSQLGYNEQFF. CDR3 nucleotide sequence: TGTGCCAGCAGCCAGCTCGGGTACAATGAGCAGTTCTTC.

The chain combines TRBV28 with TRBJ2-7, with 10 bases lining up with TRBD2. The CDR3 consists of 16 residues. Germline lookup yields CDR1 MDHEN and CDR2 SYDVKM. The junction had 9 bases not matched to a gene; V was cut back by 5 bases and J by 2 bases. The CDR3 region has the DNA TGTGCCAGCAGTAGCCCACTAGCGGGGCAAACCTACGAGCAGTACTTC. Residues: CASSSPLAGQTYEQYF.

This clone has only a few counts. The chain links TRBV11-2 to TRBJ2-7, with TRBD1 as a possible D gene (5 bases). V was trimmed by 5 bases and J by 6 bases, leaving 17 bases between them. CDR3 size: 14 residues. Germline values: CDR1 SGHAT, CDR2 FQNNGV. In DNA form, the CDR3 reads TGTGCCAGCAGCGAAATCAGGGAAAGGTCCGAGCAGTACTTC. As protein: CASSEIRERSEQYF. Supplemented by reference TRBV11-2 and TRBJ2-7, the full variable domain reads EAGVAQSPRYKIIEKRQSVAFWCNPISGHATLYWYQQILGQGPKLLIQFQNNGVVDDSQLPKDRFSAERLKGVDSTLKIQPAKLEDSAVYLCASSEIRERSEQYFGPGTRLTVT.

The chain uses TRBV18 and TRBJ2-5; D not resolved. The CDR3 covers 12 residues. Germline loops: CDR1 KGHSH, CDR2 LQKENI. V shed 4 bases and J shed 5 bases, with 8 bases lying between them. DNA of the CDR3: TGTGCCAGCTCACTTAAACGGGAGACCCAGTACTTC. Translating gives CASSLKRETQYF. Full variable domain (missing parts from reference TRBV18 and TRBJ2-5): NAGVMQNPRHLVRRRGQEARLRCSPMKGHSHVYWYRQLPEEGLKFMVYLQKENIIDESGMPKERFSAEFPKEGPSILRIQQVVRGDSAAYFCASSLKRETQYFGPGTRLLVL.